These T cell receptor beta chains were read from a single sample in a study of T cell changes during pregnancy in multiple sclerosis. Profiled with immunoSEQ multiplex PCR; TCRdb holds only in-frame clones, not every one. The profile shows about 44,000 clones, around 92% of them singletons. The sample consisted of peripheral blood. Receptor source: a female donor with multiple sclerosis, enrolled in a pregnancy study. The CDR3 runs from the conserved cysteine through the conserved F or W. D genes are given only for firm matches.

J: TRBJ2-7; V: TRBV1; D: .; CDR3: CTSSQDDLTQTSPYEQYF
J: TRBJ2-7; V: TRBV2; D: TRBD1; CDR3: CASSEQGVNEQYF
J: TRBJ2-7; V: TRBV6-5; D: .; CDR3: CASSGGPFSYEQYF
J: TRBJ1-1; V: TRBV18; D: TRBD1; CDR3: CASSPKGQGDTEAFF
J: TRBJ2-3; V: TRBV19; D: TRBD2; CDR3: CASNSQAGPSTDTQYF
J: TRBJ2-3; V: TRBV10-3; D: TRBD2; CDR3: CAIRGSSGSGADTQYF
J: TRBJ1-4; V: TRBV4-1; D: .; CDR3: CASSQVGHLINEKLFF
J: TRBJ2-7; V: TRBV5-4; D: .; CDR3: CASSLGVGANSYEQYF
J: TRBJ2-5; V: TRBV6-5; D: TRBD2; CDR3: CASSYSPAGAQETQYF
J: TRBJ1-2; V: TRBV5-4; D: .; CDR3: CASSSKTDRYGYTF
J: TRBJ1-6; V: TRBV25-1; D: .; CDR3: CASSEFLDGHPLHF
J: TRBJ2-3; V: TRBV7-9; D: .; CDR3: CASSPDSPSTDTQYF
J: TRBJ2-3; V: TRBV30; D: TRBD1; CDR3: CAWSLGQGDADTQYF
J: TRBJ1-2; V: TRBV6-6; D: TRBD1; CDR3: CASSYETGTPSYGYTF
J: TRBJ1-5; V: TRBV6-1; D: .; CDR3: CASSRRVGQPQHF
J: TRBJ2-1; V: TRBV6-5; D: .; CDR3: CASSYSGASYNEQFF
J: TRBJ1-5; V: TRBV7-2; D: .; CDR3: CASSLGSQPQHF
J: TRBJ1-1; V: TRBV4-2; D: TRBD1; CDR3: CASSQDPAGQGRNTEAFF
J: TRBJ2-5; V: TRBV6-1; D: TRBD2; CDR3: CASSGLAGAQETQYF
J: TRBJ1-1; V: TRBV5-6; D: TRBD1; CDR3: CASSLGQGASTEAFF
J: TRBJ1-3; V: TRBV5-6; D: .; CDR3: CASSSVGNTIYF
J: TRBJ1-4; V: TRBV5-4; D: TRBD1; CDR3: CASSHRTGGEDEKLFF
J: TRBJ1-1; V: TRBV9; D: TRBD1; CDR3: CASSVTGDGTEAFF
J: TRBJ2-7; V: TRBV6-6; D: .; CDR3: CASSLQPSYEQYF
J: TRBJ2-1; V: TRBV28; D: TRBD2; CDR3: CASSLSGGEYNEQFF
J: TRBJ2-1; V: TRBV27; D: .; CDR3: CASSLGASWWDEQFF
J: TRBJ1-2; V: TRBV11-2; D: .; CDR3: CASSHRQARGYTF
J: TRBJ2-1; V: TRBV29-1; D: .; CDR3: CSVGRGNEQFF
J: TRBJ2-7; V: TRBV5-1; D: TRBD2; CDR3: CASSVAAGGPDEQYF
J: TRBJ1-2; V: TRBV7-2; D: TRBD1; CDR3: CASSLVSARTGNYGYTF
J: TRBJ2-5; V: TRBV4-3; D: TRBD1; CDR3: CASSRKGTDQETQYF
J: TRBJ2-1; V: TRBV19; D: TRBD1; CDR3: CASRTGQGGNEQFF
J: TRBJ2-6; V: TRBV5-4; D: .; CDR3: CASSPTSGANVLTF
J: TRBJ2-1; V: TRBV9; D: .; CDR3: CASSYTRDNEQFF
J: TRBJ2-7; V: TRBV5-1; D: TRBD1; CDR3: CASSLFGLTSGTGRTEQYF